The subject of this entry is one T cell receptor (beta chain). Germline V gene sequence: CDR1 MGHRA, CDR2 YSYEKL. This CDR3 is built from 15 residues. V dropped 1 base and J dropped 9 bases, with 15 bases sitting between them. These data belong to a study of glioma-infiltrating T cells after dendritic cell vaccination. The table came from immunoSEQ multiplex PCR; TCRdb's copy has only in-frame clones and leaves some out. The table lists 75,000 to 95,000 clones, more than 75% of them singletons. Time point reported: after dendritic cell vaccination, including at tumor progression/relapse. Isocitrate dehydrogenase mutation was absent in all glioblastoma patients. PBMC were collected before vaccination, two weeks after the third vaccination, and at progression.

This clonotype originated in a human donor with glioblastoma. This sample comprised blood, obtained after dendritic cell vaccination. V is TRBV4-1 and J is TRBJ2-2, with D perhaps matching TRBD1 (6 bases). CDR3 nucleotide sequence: TGCGCCAGCAGCCAAGGGTGGGGACAAATAAGGGAGCTGTTTTTT. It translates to CASSQGWGQIRELFF.